The 22 T cell receptor beta chains below were found in one sample sequenced in a study of T cell repertoires in cytomegalovirus infection. TCRdb ran MiXCR on the reads and lists one entry per CDR3 protein. This sample yields some 97,000 distinct CDR3 sequences, of which about a quarter are seen a single time; roughly two fifths belongs to the top ten. The sample comprised CD8+ T cells from PBMCs. The receptors derive from a human donor in good health (CMV status not recorded). Some clones in this sample may be carry-over from other donors' samples.

This rearrangement joins TRBV20-1 to TRBJ2-2; D is perhaps TRBD2 (5 bases). From germline, CDR1 is DFQATT and CDR2 SNEGSKA (reference sequence). CDR3 length: 16 residues. Trimming took off 1 base at V and 3 bases at J, with 15 bases between the two ends. The CDR3 protein is CSARGKTSLDTGELFF. Written as DNA, the CDR3 is TGCAGTGCTAGAGGCAAAACTAGTCTCGACACCGGGGAGCTGTTTTTT.

This clonotype was observed a few times. The V call is TRBV7-9, the J call TRBJ2-7, with TRBD1 identical over 8 bases. This CDR3 is 11 amino acids long. The ends lost 6 bases at V and 12 bases at J; junction bases unmatched: 7. The germline V gene encodes CDR1 SEHNR and CDR2 FQNEAQ (reference sequence). The CDR3: CASRGDRGPYF. The CDR3 bases are TGTGCCAGCAGAGGCGACAGGGGCCCGTACTTC.

This sequence joins TRBV7-2 and TRBJ1-5; TRBD1 aligns across 9 bases. The CDR3 length is 14 residues. Germline V gives CDR1 SGHTA, CDR2 FQGNSA. V lost 1 base to trimming and J lost 9 bases; unmatched junction nucleotides: 4. CDR3 protein: CASSLETGGRPQHF. The CDR3 nucleotides read TGTGCCAGCAGCTTAGAGACAGGGGGTCGGCCCCAGCATTTT.

The genes are TRBV7-9 and TRBJ2-3, with D unclear. The CDR3 sequence is 14 residues long. CDR1 is SEHNR and CDR2 is FQNEAQ in the germline V gene (reference sequence). V lost 2 bases and J lost 2, with 8 bases in between. The CDR3: CASSLPQSTDTQYF. In nucleotides, the CDR3 is TGTGCCAGCAGCTTACCCCAATCCACAGATACGCAGTATTTT.

The sample holds a few counts of this clonotype. The chain employs TRBV29-1 and TRBJ1-2, with D tentatively TRBD1 (6 bases). This CDR3 comprises 14 residues. V lost 0 bases, J lost 5 bases, and 13 bases lay in between. Germline CDR1 and CDR2: SQVTM and ANQGSEA. CDR3 nucleotides: TGCAGCGTTGAAGATCCAGGGGCTCAATATGGCTACACCTTC. Encoded protein: CSVEDPGAQYGYTF.

Here the CDR3 DNA reads TGTGCCAGCAGTTTAGTTTTTACCAGGGTTATAAATCAGCCCCAGCATTTT. Its protein product is CASSLVFTRVINQPQHF. The chain combines TRBV28 with TRBJ1-5; tentatively, D is TRBD1 (5 bases). The CDR3 extends over 17 amino acids. CDR1 is MDHEN and CDR2 is SYDVKM in the germline V gene. V lost 2 bases and J 4 bases, leaving 18 bases between the germline ends.

The CDR3, as DNA: TGTGCCAGCAGCCCCGGGACTAGCGGGATTGAGCAGTACTTC. Translated: CASSPGTSGIEQYF. The V and J genes are TRBV7-9 and TRBJ2-7; TRBD2 aligns across 13 bases. The CDR3 has 14 amino acids. Germline V lookup: CDR1 SEHNR, CDR2 FQNEAQ (reference sequence). V lost 5 bases, J lost 7 bases, and 5 bases stayed unmatched.

This clonotype was found many times. The rearrangement joins TRBV4-3 to TRBJ1-6, with D possibly matching TRBD1 (6 bases). The CDR3 extends over 16 amino acids. CDR1 is LGHNA and CDR2 is YSLEER in the germline V gene. The germline V and J ends were trimmed by 0 bases and 13 bases, with 19 bases remaining between them. The CDR3 DNA follows: TGCGCCAGCAGCCAAGATTGGTCGTCATCAGGGGCCCCCCTCCACTTT. Translation: CASSQDWSSSGAPLHF.

This clonotype appeared many times. The chain carries TRBV4-3 and TRBJ2-5; D remains ambiguous. CDR3 length: 15 amino acids. V lost 0 bases and J lost 2, with 10 bases in between. CDR1 and CDR2 from the germline V gene are LGHNA and YSLEER. CDR3 sequence reads: CASSQDNTLQETQYF. The CDR3 DNA follows: TGCGCCAGCAGCCAAGATAACACCTTACAAGAGACCCAGTACTTC.

This clonotype was observed at least ten times. This chain links TRBV6-5 with TRBJ1-1; D might be TRBD1 (6 bases). Germline V CDR1 and CDR2: MNHEY, SVGAGI. The CDR3 loop spans 14 amino acids. V was trimmed by 8 bases and J by 10 bases, leaving 23 bases between them. This CDR3 is CASFPKAQGQGAFF. The CDR3 nucleotides are TGTGCCAGCTTCCCCAAGGCACAGGGCCAGGGAGCTTTCTTT.

The gene calls are TRBV20-1 and TRBJ2-5, with TRBD2 identical over 12 bases. There are 14 residues in the CDR3. Germline loops: CDR1 DFQATT, CDR2 SNEGSKA (reference sequence). The V gene end was trimmed by 0 bases and the J gene end by 4 bases; junction bases not matched to a gene: 0. The CDR3: CSARELAGGETQYF. CDR3 nucleotide sequence: TGCAGTGCTAGAGAACTAGCGGGGGGAGAGACCCAGTACTTC.

This chain joins TRBV20-1 and TRBJ2-5; 10 nucleotides agree with TRBD2. Losses at the gene ends were 2 bases for V and 2 bases for J; bases not matched to a gene: 2. CDR3 size: 14 residues. Per the germline V gene, CDR1 is DFQATT and CDR2 is SNEGSKA (reference sequence). Here the CDR3 DNA reads TGCAGTGCTAGACTAGCGGGAGCTCAAGAGACCCAGTACTTC. Protein: CSARLAGAQETQYF.

The chain has TRBV20-1 and TRBJ1-2; 7 bases match TRBD1. V gave up 5 bases and J gave up 4 bases; unmatched junction bases: 10. The CDR3 length is 14 residues. The germline CDR1 and CDR2 sequences are DFQATT and SNEGSKA (reference sequence). CDR3 loop: CSASTGADPYGYTF. CDR3 nucleotides: TGCAGTGCTTCTACAGGGGCGGACCCCTATGGCTACACCTTC.

At least ten counts were recorded for this clonotype. The V and J genes are TRBV18 and TRBJ2-1; a weak D match, TRBD2 (6 bases). V was trimmed by 4 bases and J by 5 bases, leaving 12 bases between them. The CDR3 covers 14 residues. The germline V gene has CDR1 KGHSH and CDR2 LQKENI. CDR3 region: CASSQRAKDNEQFF. Written as DNA, the CDR3 is TGTGCCAGCTCACAGCGGGCAAAAGACAATGAGCAGTTCTTC.

The chain is built from TRBV28 and TRBJ1-6; D is uncertain. The CDR3 has 13 amino acids. The germline V gene encodes CDR1 MDHEN and CDR2 SYDVKM. V gave up 7 bases and J gave up 5 bases, with 9 bases separating them. The CDR3 DNA follows: TGTGCCAGCAAGTGGGCAGATAATTCACCCCTCCACTTT. This gives the protein CASKWADNSPLHF.

V usage is TRBV28 and J usage is TRBJ2-1; D is perhaps TRBD2 (6 bases). The CDR3 runs 16 residues. CDR1 and CDR2 from the germline V gene are MDHEN and SYDVKM. With 6 bases removed from V and 1 base from J, the gap between germline ends came to 16 bases. CDR3 bases: TGTGCCAGCAGCCGCCCCAGCGGAGGGTCCTACAATGAGCAGTTCTTC. Protein product: CASSRPSGGSYNEQFF.

This clonotype was counted only a few times. The chain combines TRBV11-3 with TRBJ2-1, with TRBD2 matching over 9 bases. V shed 0 bases and J 0 bases; nucleotides not matched to a gene: 0. The CDR3 contains 16 residues. Germline values: CDR1 SGHNT, CDR2 YENEEA. The CDR3: CASSLDSGGSYNEQFF. CDR3 coding DNA: TGTGCCAGCAGCTTAGATAGCGGGGGCTCCTACAATGAGCAGTTCTTC.

V and J are TRBV7-3 and TRBJ2-1; D is unclear. CDR1 SGHTA and CDR2 FQGTGA come from the germline V gene. Trimming left V 9 bases short and J 7 bases short, with 16 bases between. This CDR3 is built from 13 residues. In DNA form, the CDR3 reads TGTGCCAGTGCCTCCCCGGTCGAGAATGAGCAGTTCTTC. Protein: CASASPVENEQFF.

This clonotype was seen many times. A much larger clone sits a single nucleotide away, making a read error possible. The V call is TRBV7-3, the J call TRBJ2-2; D remains unclear. V lost 5 bases to trimming and J lost 0 bases, with 1 base between them. The CDR3 runs to 12 residues. Germline-derived CDR1 and CDR2 are SGHTA and FQGTGA. This chain's CDR3 is CASSPNTGELFF. The DNA of the CDR3 is TGTGCCAGCAGCCCGAACACCGGGGAGCTGTTTTTT.

The chain has TRBV2 and TRBJ2-3, with D possibly matching TRBD1 (5 bases). V was clipped by 2 bases and J by 1 base, with 10 bases between them. CDR3 size: 15 residues. Germline V CDR1 and CDR2: SNHLY, FYNNEI. The CDR3 bases are TGTGCCAGCAGTGAATACAGCAGGGGCACAGATACGCAGTATTTT. It is translated as CASSEYSRGTDTQYF.

This clonotype was counted ten times or more. This chain uses TRBV11-2 with TRBJ2-1; D unclear. Looked up from germline, CDR1 is SGHAT and CDR2 is FQNNGV. This CDR3 has 15 residues. V shed 2 bases and J shed 2 bases, with 10 bases lying between them. In DNA, the CDR3 is TGTGCCAGCAGCTTAAGGCTAGGACCCTACAATGAGCAGTTCTTC. It encodes CASSLRLGPYNEQFF.

V and J are TRBV14 and TRBJ1-6; no clear D. Trimming took off 5 bases at V and 7 bases at J, with 15 bases between the two ends. The CDR3 has 15 amino acids. Per germline, CDR1 SGHDN and CDR2 FVKESK. The CDR3 bases are TGTGCCAGCAGCACGACTGGGAGTAGAAATTCACCCCTCCACTTT. Amino acid sequence: CASSTTGSRNSPLHF.